This T cell receptor beta chain originates from a study of T cells in Graves' hyperthyroidism and ophthalmopathy. This clonotype has ten or more counts. Germline is not matched at one junction end, which may reflect a read error. No progression to ophthalmopathy during 18 months of follow-up defined stable disease. Criteria for exclusion of patients were uncontrolled infection, other autoimmune disease, pregnancy or lactation. CDR1 and CDR2 (germline): SGHRS, YFSETQ. This CDR3 spans 14 amino acids. The TCR beta CDR3 regions underwent amplification using RNA transcripts as the source. HTBI primers were used for first-round RT-PCR of the TCR CDR3. One entry per CDR3 protein, called by TCRdb with MiXCR from the multiplex PCR reads. This table has over 650,000 distinct CDR3 sequences, 16% appearing once.

This TCR was sampled from a man younger than 35 with Graves' hyperthyroidism. The sequenced sample was blood. The J gene is TRBJ2-5, the V gene TRBV5-1; 10 bases map to TRBD2. The CDR3 DNA reads TGTGCCAGCAGTTTAGCGGGAGGTCAGGAGACCCAGTACTTC. Translated, it gives CASSLAGGQETQYF.